One T cell receptor beta chain is described in this entry. The assay was immunoSEQ multiplex PCR, and TCRdb's table has in-frame clones only and misses some. The table lists over 250,000 clones, approximately 85% of them singletons. This sample was included in a study of blood T cell repertoires in COVID-19. Whole-study context: Collection of acute and convalescent COVID-19 samples took place in the United States, Italy and Spain. The cDNA or gDNA used as material had been derived from T cells, B-cell-depleted T cells, or PBMCs.

The CDR3 extends over 11 amino acids. The TCR comes from a human donor in a cohort sampled during active COVID-19. This chain links TRBV21-1 with TRBJ1-3. TRBV21-1 is noted as a pseudogene. Sample: peripheral blood. CDR3 DNA sequence: TGTGCCAGCAGCAACGAGAACACCATATATTTT. Amino acid sequence: CASSNENTIYF.